This TCR beta chain was profiled in a study of shared clonotypes between healthy human individuals. Overall study results and limits: Sorted-subset sequencing was shown by rarefaction to be incomplete despite large depth.

Trimming left V 10 bases short and J 3 bases short, with 16 bases between. The CDR3 sequence is 13 residues long. Germline lookup yields CDR1 MDHEN and CDR2 SYDVKM. At the deep level, the assay was run. The repertoire was sequenced with immunoSEQ multiplex PCR; TCRdb's copy has only in-frame clones and lacks some. In the table there are about 1.9 million clones, about 93% of which are singletons. Details on this clone: Its cognate antigen is unknown.

The naive CD8 subset, CD45RO-negative cells positively selected for CCR7, excluded terminally differentiated effector memory CD45RA+ cells. The chain carries TRBV28 and TRBJ2-7; D possibly uses TRBD1 or TRBD2 (6 bases each). Sequenced sample: naive CD8+ T cells from PBMCs. The TCR was taken from a man between 18 and 35 years old in good health. Some clones in this sample may be carry-over from other donors' samples. CDR3 bases: TGTGCCACTACAGGGCCGGGACTCTACGAGCAGTACTTC. This codes for CATTGPGLYEQYF.